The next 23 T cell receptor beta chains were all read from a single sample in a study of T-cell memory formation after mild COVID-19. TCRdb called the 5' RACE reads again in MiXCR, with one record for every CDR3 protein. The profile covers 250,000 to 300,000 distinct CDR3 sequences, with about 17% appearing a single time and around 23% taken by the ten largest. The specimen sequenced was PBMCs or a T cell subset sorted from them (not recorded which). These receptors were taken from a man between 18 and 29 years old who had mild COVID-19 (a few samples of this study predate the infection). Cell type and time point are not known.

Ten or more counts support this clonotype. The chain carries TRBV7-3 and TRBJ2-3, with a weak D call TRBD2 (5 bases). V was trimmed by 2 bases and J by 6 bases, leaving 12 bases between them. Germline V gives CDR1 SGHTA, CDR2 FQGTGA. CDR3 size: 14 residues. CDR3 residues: CASSLRASSDTQYF. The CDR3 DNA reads TGTGCCAGCAGCTTACGGGCTAGCAGCGATACGCAGTATTTT.

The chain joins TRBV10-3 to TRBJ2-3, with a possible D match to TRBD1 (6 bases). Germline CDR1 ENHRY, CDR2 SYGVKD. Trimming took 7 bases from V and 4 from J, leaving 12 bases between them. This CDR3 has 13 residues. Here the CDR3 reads CAIIRGPPDTQYF. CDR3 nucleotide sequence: TGTGCCATCATCAGGGGCCCCCCAGATACGCAGTATTTT.

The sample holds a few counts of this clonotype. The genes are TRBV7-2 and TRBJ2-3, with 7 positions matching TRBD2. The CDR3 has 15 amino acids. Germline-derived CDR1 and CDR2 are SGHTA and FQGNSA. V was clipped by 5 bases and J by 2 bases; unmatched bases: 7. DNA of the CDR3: TGTGCCAGCAGCCGGGACTACCTATCCACAGATACGCAGTATTTT. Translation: CASSRDYLSTDTQYF.

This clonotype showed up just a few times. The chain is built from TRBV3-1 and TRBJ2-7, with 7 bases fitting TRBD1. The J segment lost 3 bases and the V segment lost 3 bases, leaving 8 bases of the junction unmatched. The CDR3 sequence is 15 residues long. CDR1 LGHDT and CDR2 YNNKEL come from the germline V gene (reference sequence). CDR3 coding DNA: TGTGCCAGCAGCCATTCCTGGACAGGCCGCTACGAGCAGTACTTC. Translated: CASSHSWTGRYEQYF.

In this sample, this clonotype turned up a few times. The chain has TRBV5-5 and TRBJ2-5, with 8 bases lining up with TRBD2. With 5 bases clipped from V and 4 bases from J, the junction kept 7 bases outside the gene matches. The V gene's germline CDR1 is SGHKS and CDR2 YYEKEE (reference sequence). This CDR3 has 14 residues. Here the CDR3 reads CASRFPGTRETQYF. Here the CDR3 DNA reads TGTGCCAGCAGGTTCCCCGGGACTAGAGAGACCCAGTACTTC.

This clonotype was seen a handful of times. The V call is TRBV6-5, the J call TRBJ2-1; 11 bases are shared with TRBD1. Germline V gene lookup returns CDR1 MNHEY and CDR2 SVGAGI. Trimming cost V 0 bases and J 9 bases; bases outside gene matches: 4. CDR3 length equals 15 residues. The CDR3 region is CASSYSGQGAFEQFF. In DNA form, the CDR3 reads TGTGCCAGCAGTTACTCTGGACAGGGGGCATTTGAGCAGTTCTTC.

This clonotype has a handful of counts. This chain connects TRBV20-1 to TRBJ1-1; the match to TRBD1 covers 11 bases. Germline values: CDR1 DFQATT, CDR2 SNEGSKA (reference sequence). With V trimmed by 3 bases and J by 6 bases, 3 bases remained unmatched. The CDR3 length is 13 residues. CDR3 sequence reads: CSASRTGGSEAFF. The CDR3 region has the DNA TGCAGTGCTAGCCGGACAGGGGGCTCTGAAGCTTTCTTT.

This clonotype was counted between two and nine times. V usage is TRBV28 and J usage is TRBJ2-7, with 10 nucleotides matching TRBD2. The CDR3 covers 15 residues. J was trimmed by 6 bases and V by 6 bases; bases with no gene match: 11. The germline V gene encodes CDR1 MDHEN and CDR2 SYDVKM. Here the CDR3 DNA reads TGTGCCAGCAGACAACCCGGACTAGCGGAGCTCGAGCAGTACTTC. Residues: CASRQPGLAELEQYF.

CDR3 sequence: CSTPKGRGDVNTEAFF. The CDR3 bases are TGCAGTACACCGAAGGGCAGGGGCGACGTGAACACTGAAGCTTTCTTT. The rearrangement uses TRBV20-1 and TRBJ1-1, with D possibly matching TRBD1 (6 bases). CDR3 length: 16 residues. The germline V and J ends were trimmed by 8 bases and 0 bases, with 22 bases remaining between them. The germline V gene has CDR1 DFQATT and CDR2 SNEGSKA (reference sequence).

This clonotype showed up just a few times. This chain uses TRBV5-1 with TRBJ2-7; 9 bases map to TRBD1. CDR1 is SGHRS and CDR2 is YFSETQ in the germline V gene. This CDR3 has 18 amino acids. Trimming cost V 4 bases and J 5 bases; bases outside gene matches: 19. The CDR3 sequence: CASSRSRGQGRLSNEQYF. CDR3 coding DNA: TGCGCCAGCAGCAGGAGTAGGGGACAGGGTAGGTTATCCAACGAGCAGTACTTC. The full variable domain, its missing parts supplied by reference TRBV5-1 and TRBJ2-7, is KAGVTQTPRYLIKTRGQQVTLSCSPISGHRSVSWYQQTPGQGLQFLFEYFSETQRNKGNFPGRFSGRQFSNSRSEMNVSTLELGDSALYLCASSRSRGQGRLSNEQYFGPGTRLTVT.

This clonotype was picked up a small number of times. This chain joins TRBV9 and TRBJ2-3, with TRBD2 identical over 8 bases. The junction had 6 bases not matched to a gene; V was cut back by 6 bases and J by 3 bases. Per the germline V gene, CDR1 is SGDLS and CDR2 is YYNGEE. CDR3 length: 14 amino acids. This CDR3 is CASTPRGGTDTQYF. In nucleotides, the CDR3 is TGTGCCAGCACGCCCCGGGGGGGAACAGATACGCAGTATTTT. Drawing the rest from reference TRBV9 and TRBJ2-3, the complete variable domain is DSGVTQTPKHLITATGQRVTLRCSPRSGDLSVYWYQQSLDQGLQFLIQYYNGEERAKGNILERFSAQQFPDLHSELNLSSLELGDSALYFCASTPRGGTDTQYFGPGTRLTVL.

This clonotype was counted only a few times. The CDR3 DNA sequence: TGTGCCAGCAGTTTGGTCCAGGGGAGGGGACAGCCCCAGCATTTT. Translated, it gives CASSLVQGRGQPQHF. The V gene is TRBV12-3 or TRBV12-4, the J gene TRBJ1-5, with D perhaps TRBD1 (6 bases). This CDR3 region has 15 residues. The V end lost 3 bases, the J end lost 7 bases, and 16 bases lay between the germline ends.

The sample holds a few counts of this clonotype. The CDR3 DNA follows: TGTGCCAGTACCTACCGACTGAACACTGAAGCTTTCTTT. This encodes CASTYRLNTEAFF. The chain uses TRBV19 and TRBJ1-1; D gene unclear. Looked up from germline, CDR1 is LNHDA and CDR2 is SQIVND (reference sequence). V was clipped by 7 bases and J by 0 bases, with 9 bases between them. CDR3 size: 13 residues.

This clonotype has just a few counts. CDR3 sequence reads: CASSLVGTNTEAFF. CDR3 coding DNA: TGTGCCAGCAGCTTAGTTGGCACGAACACTGAAGCTTTCTTT. This chain uses TRBV7-2 with TRBJ1-1, with D unresolved. The V end lost 1 base, the J end lost 1 base, and 7 bases lay between the germline ends. The CDR3 is 14 residues long. From germline, CDR1 is SGHTA and CDR2 FQGNSA.

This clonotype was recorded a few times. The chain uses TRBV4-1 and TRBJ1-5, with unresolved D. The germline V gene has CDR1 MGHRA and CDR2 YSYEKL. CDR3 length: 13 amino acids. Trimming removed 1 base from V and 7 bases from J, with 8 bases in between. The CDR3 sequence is CASSQGGGQPQHF. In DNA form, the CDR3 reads TGCGCCAGCAGCCAAGGAGGAGGGCAGCCCCAGCATTTT.

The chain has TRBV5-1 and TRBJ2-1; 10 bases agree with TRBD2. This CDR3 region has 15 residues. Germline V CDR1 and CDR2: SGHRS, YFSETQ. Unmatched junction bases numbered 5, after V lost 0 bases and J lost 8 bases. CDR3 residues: CASSLAPSGGHEQFF. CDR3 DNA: TGCGCCAGCAGCTTGGCCCCTAGCGGGGGACATGAGCAGTTCTTC.

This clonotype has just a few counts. In DNA, the CDR3 is TGTGCCAGCAGTGCCTCGAGGACAGGATACTACGAGCAGTACTTC. This codes for CASSASRTGYYEQYF. The rearrangement uses TRBV6-5 and TRBJ2-7; the match to TRBD1 covers 7 bases. CDR1 and CDR2 from the germline V gene are MNHEY and SVGAGI. V was pared by 5 bases and J by 3 bases, with 10 bases of the junction left unmatched. This CDR3 is 15 amino acids long.

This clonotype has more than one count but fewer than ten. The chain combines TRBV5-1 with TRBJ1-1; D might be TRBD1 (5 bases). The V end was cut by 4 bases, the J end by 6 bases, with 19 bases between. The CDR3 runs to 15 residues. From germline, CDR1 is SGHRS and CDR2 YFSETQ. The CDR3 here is CASSEGSGRGAEAFF. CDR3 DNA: TGCGCCAGCAGCGAAGGGTCAGGACGGGGGGCTGAAGCTTTCTTT.

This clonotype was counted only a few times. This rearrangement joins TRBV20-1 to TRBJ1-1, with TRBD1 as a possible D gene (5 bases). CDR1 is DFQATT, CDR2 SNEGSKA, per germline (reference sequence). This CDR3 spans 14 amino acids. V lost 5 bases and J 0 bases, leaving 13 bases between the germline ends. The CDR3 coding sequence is TGCAGTGCTCCCCAGGGACCAATGAACACTGAAGCTTTCTTT. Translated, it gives CSAPQGPMNTEAFF.

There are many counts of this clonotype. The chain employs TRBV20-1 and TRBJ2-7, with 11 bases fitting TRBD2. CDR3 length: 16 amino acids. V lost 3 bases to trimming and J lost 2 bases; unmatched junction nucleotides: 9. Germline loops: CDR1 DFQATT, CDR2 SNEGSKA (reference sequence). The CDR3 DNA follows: TGCAGTGCTAGCGAGTCTAATAGCGGGGGGGCCTACGAGCAGTACGTC. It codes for CSASESNSGGAYEQYV.

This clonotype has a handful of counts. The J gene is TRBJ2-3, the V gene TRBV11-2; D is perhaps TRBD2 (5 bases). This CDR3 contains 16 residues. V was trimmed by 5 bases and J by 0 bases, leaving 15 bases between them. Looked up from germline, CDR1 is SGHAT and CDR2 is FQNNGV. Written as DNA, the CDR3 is TGTGCCAGCAGCCGCCGGGGTGGGAGTAGCACAGATACGCAGTATTTT. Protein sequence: CASSRRGGSSTDTQYF.

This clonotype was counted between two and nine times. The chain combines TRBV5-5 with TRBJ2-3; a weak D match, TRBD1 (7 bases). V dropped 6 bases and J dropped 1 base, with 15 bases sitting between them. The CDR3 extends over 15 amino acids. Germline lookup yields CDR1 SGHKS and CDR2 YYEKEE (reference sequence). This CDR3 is CASTEEGAGTDTQYF. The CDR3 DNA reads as TGTGCCAGCACCGAGGAGGGGGCAGGCACAGATACGCAGTATTTT. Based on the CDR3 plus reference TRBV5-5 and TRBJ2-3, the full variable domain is DAGVTQSPTHLIKTRGQQVTLRCSPISGHKSVSWYQQVLGQGPQFIFQYYEKEERGRGNFPDRFSARQFPNYSSELNVNALLLGDSALYLCASTEEGAGTDTQYFGPGTRLTVL.

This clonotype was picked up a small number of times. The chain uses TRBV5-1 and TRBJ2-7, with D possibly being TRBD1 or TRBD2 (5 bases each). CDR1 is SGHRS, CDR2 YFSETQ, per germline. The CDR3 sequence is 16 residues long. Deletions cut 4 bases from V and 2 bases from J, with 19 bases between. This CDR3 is CASSPQPGQLPYEQYF. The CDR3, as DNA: TGCGCCAGCAGCCCCCAGCCGGGGCAACTCCCCTACGAGCAGTACTTC.